This T cell receptor (beta chain) was recorded in a study of CD8+CD57+ T cells in acquired aplastic anemia. Study in general: Quantities of DNA derived from sorted CD4+ and CD8+ cells averaged approximately 3 ug.

All sequencing subjects had displayed CD8+CD57+ cell expansion on flow cytometry. Genomic DNA was employed as the template in profiling TCR beta VDJ and CDR3. TCRdb itself ran the reads through MiXCR, one entry per CDR3 protein. The sample has some 200,000 distinct CDR3 sequences, less than 60% seen once. This CDR3 is 13 amino acids long. Germline CDR1 reads KGHDR; CDR2 reads SFDVKD. V was shortened by 3 bases and J by 5 bases, with 9 bases between the two germline ends. The gene calls are TRBV24-1 and TRBJ2-5; D may correspond to TRBD1 or TRBD2 (5 bases each). This TCR came from a human donor with aplastic anemia. The material sequenced was sorted CD4+, CD8+, or CD8+CD57+ T cells (not recorded which) from PBMCs. CDR3 region: CATSDGTEETQYF. Here the CDR3 DNA reads TGTGCCACCAGTGATGGGACCGAGGAGACCCAGTACTTC.